One sample yielded the 25 T cell receptor beta chains listed below, sequenced in a study of blood T cells in healthy people across ages (dated by TCRdb to 2015 to 2017). The library came from 5' RACE. Instrument on record: Illumina HiSeq 2500. The second PCR ran for roughly 7 to 12 cycles and used a J-beta primer mix along with a sample-barcoded 5' primer. The raw public reads went through TCRdb reprocessing: fastp at Q25, MiXCR clone calling, in-frame beta chains kept. CDR3 protein sequences are deduplicated, and each keeps its most common genes and DNA. The sample data list roughly 1,000,000 distinct CDR3 sequences, and 20% to 25% of these were observed just once. Less than 0.75% of the sample is held by the ten biggest clonotypes. The same data also went into a second study, on T cells of mothers and their children.

Sequenced: blood. These receptors were obtained from a girl aged 2 to 10 in good health.

For this clonotype: A much larger clone sits a single nucleotide away, making a read error possible. The chain carries TRBV6-5 and TRBJ1-2; D gene uncertain. The germline V gene has CDR1 MNHEY and CDR2 SVGAGI. The CDR3 runs 14 residues. DNA for the CDR3: TGTGCCGGCAGCCCAGGTCCGAGTCTTAATGGCTACACCTTC. Amino acids: CAGSPGPSLNGYTF.

As regards this clonotype: The conserved phenylalanine or tryptophan is not found at the CDR3 terminus, so this likely reflects a read error. The chain joins TRBV20-1 to TRBJ2-1; possibly TRBD1 or TRBD2 for D (5 bases each). The last part of the DNA fits TRBJ2-5 better; the J call may be wrong. Germline V lookup: CDR1 DFQATT, CDR2 SNEGSKA (reference sequence). The CDR3 extends over 13 amino acids. Written as DNA, the CDR3 is TGCAGTACTCAGGATGGGGGACGAGCGACCCAGTACCTC. Translated, it gives CSTQDGGRATQYL.

This clonotype has more than one count but fewer than ten. The J gene is TRBJ1-1, the V gene TRBV5-6; the D is unclear. In germline, CDR1 is SGHDT, CDR2 YYEEEE. This CDR3 is 13 amino acids long. The V end was cut by 5 bases, the J end by 3 bases, with 11 bases between. The chain's CDR3 is CASSFTLDTEAFF. CDR3 nucleotide sequence: TGTGCCAGCAGTTTTACATTGGACACTGAAGCTTTCTTT.

Only a few counts were recorded for this clonotype. The gene calls are TRBV29-1 and TRBJ2-7; D not certain. This CDR3 contains 11 residues. Germline CDR1 SQVTM, CDR2 ANQGSEA. Trimming took off 3 bases at V and 6 bases at J, with 9 bases between the two ends. CDR3: CSVEGETEQYF. CDR3 bases: TGCAGCGTTGAGGGTGAAACCGAGCAGTACTTC.

This clonotype was found a few times. The CDR3 sequence is CASSGGTSQETQYF. The CDR3 DNA reads TGCGCCAGCAGCGGGGGGACGTCACAAGAGACCCAGTACTTC. The chain has TRBV5-1 and TRBJ2-5, with D possibly matching TRBD2 (6 bases). CDR3 size: 14 residues. Germline V lookup: CDR1 SGHRS, CDR2 YFSETQ. Trimming took 4 bases from V and 2 from J, leaving 12 bases between them.

This chain links TRBV29-1 with TRBJ2-5; TRBD1 aligns across 7 bases. Germline CDR1 and CDR2: SQVTM and ANQGSEA. The V gene end was trimmed by 7 bases and the J gene end by 5 bases; junction bases not matched to a gene: 7. This CDR3 is 12 amino acids long. CDR3 bases: TGCAGCGCCGGCCCCAGGGGGGAGACCCAGTACTTC. It codes for CSAGPRGETQYF.

The chain combines TRBV20-1 with TRBJ2-5; D could derive from TRBD1 or TRBD2 (5 bases each). V shed 6 bases and J shed 3 bases, with 17 bases lying between them. The CDR3 has 14 amino acids. Germline CDR1 DFQATT, CDR2 SNEGSKA (reference sequence). CDR3 sequence reads: CSAFRGDLEETQYF. The CDR3, as DNA: TGCAGTGCCTTCCGAGGGGATTTGGAAGAGACCCAGTACTTC.

This clonotype was counted only a few times. J is TRBJ2-1 and V is TRBV28, with D perhaps matching TRBD1 (5 bases). Per the germline V gene, CDR1 is MDHEN and CDR2 is SYDVKM. The CDR3 spans 15 residues. V was clipped by 6 bases and J by 0 bases, with 12 bases between them. The CDR3 here is CASRYPDSSYNEQFF. CDR3 nucleotides: TGTGCCAGCAGGTACCCCGACAGCTCCTACAATGAGCAGTTCTTC.

CDR3 coding DNA: TGTGCCAGTAGTATAGGCTTCATGAGCTACGAGCAGTACTTC. Its protein is CASSIGFMSYEQYF. This chain connects TRBV19 to TRBJ2-7; no clear D. The CDR3 loop spans 14 amino acids. V gave up 1 base and J gave up 3 bases, with 10 bases separating them. Germline V lookup: CDR1 LNHDA, CDR2 SQIVND (reference sequence).

The V gene is TRBV5-1, the J gene TRBJ2-5, with no clear D. The germline V gene encodes CDR1 SGHRS and CDR2 YFSETQ. The CDR3 runs 12 residues. The V gene lost 1 base and the J gene lost 4 bases, with 5 bases spanning the gap. CDR3 sequence reads: CASSLFLETQYF. The DNA for the CDR3 is TGCGCCAGCAGCTTGTTTTTAGAGACCCAGTACTTC.

In this sample, this clonotype turned up a few times. V is TRBV20-1 and J is TRBJ1-1; D gene uncertain. The germline V gene encodes CDR1 DFQATT and CDR2 SNEGSKA (reference sequence). The CDR3 has 13 residues. V lost 1 base, J lost 0 bases, and 6 bases lay in between. CDR3 amino acids: CSARGQLNTEAFF. The DNA for the CDR3 is TGCAGTGCTAGAGGACAACTGAACACTGAAGCTTTCTTT.

This clonotype was found a few times. The chain employs TRBV4-1 and TRBJ2-3; TRBD2 matches 7 bases. The CDR3 extends over 15 amino acids. Germline-derived CDR1 and CDR2 are MGHRA and YSYEKL. Losses at the gene ends were 0 bases for V and 3 bases for J; bases not matched to a gene: 3. The CDR3 loop is CASSQDAAGTDTQYF. The CDR3 DNA sequence: TGCGCCAGCAGCCAAGATGCAGCGGGAACAGATACGCAGTATTTT.

This clonotype has more than one count but fewer than ten. CDR3 DNA: TGCAGTGCTAGGCCCCTCGGGGAGAGGTGGACGCAGTATTTT. Its translation: CSARPLGERWTQYF. The gene calls are TRBV20-1 and TRBJ2-3; D possibly corresponds to TRBD2 (5 bases). The CDR3 has 14 residues. The germline V gene encodes CDR1 DFQATT and CDR2 SNEGSKA (reference sequence). V shed 3 bases and J shed 9 bases, with 19 bases lying between them.

This clonotype was seen at least ten times. The rearrangement uses TRBV14 and TRBJ2-5; 8 nucleotides match TRBD2. Trimming took 1 base from V and 5 from J; bases not matched to a gene: 0. CDR1 is SGHDN, CDR2 FVKESK, per germline. The CDR3 runs 13 residues. The CDR3 here is CASSQGGGETQYF. The CDR3 DNA sequence: TGTGCCAGCAGCCAAGGCGGGGGGGAGACCCAGTACTTC.

CDR3 sequence (DNA): TGTGCCAGCAGCTCAAGATCCGGGACAGAAAATTCACCCCTCCACTTT. Its protein product is CASSSRSGTENSPLHF. The chain combines TRBV7-8 with TRBJ1-6; 7 bases fit TRBD1. The J segment lost 7 bases and the V segment lost 4 bases, leaving 10 bases of the junction unmatched. Germline V gene data show CDR1 as SGHVS and CDR2 as FQNEAQ. The CDR3 covers 16 residues.

V gene TRBV29-1 combines with J gene TRBJ1-1; no clear D gene. CDR1 and CDR2 from the germline V gene are SQVTM and ANQGSEA. V was trimmed by 4 bases and J by 10 bases, leaving 10 bases between them. The CDR3 spans 10 residues. The chain's CDR3 is CSVVEYRAFF. The DNA for the CDR3 is TGCAGCGTTGTTGAGTATCGAGCTTTCTTT.

The chain recombines TRBV4-1 with TRBJ1-4, with D uncertain. Trimming took 0 bases from V and 7 from J, leaving 15 bases between them. The length of the CDR3 is 16 residues. Germline-derived CDR1 and CDR2 are MGHRA and YSYEKL. The CDR3 DNA sequence: TGCGCCAGCAGCCAAGATGTAGGGATAGATTTTGAAAAACTGTTTTTT. It yields the protein CASSQDVGIDFEKLFF.

The J gene is TRBJ2-1, the V gene TRBV4-1; D is possibly TRBD2 (5 bases). The germline V and J ends were trimmed by 4 bases and 9 bases, with 13 bases remaining between them. From germline, CDR1 is MGHRA and CDR2 YSYEKL. The CDR3 is 13 residues long. CDR3: CASSPPRAAEQFF. Written as DNA, the CDR3 is TGCGCCAGCAGCCCACCCAGAGCGGCTGAGCAGTTCTTC.

This clonotype was seen more than once but under ten times. The chain is built from TRBV12-3 or TRBV12-4 and TRBJ1-5, with no clear D. The CDR3 contains 13 residues. The ends were cut back, 4 bases at V and 6 bases at J, with 10 bases in the middle. CDR3 sequence: CASSWTAIQPQHF. In nucleotides, the CDR3 is TGTGCCAGCAGTTGGACCGCTATTCAGCCCCAGCATTTT.

The V call is TRBV4-2, the J call TRBJ1-2; D not resolved. The CDR3 spans 17 residues. The germline gives CDR1 LGHNA, CDR2 YNFKEQ. The V end was cut by 0 bases, the J end by 0 bases, with 14 bases between. The CDR3 is CASSQDSAAAANYGYTF. In DNA form, the CDR3 reads TGTGCCAGCAGCCAAGATTCCGCCGCGGCAGCTAACTATGGCTACACCTTC.

This clonotype was observed a few times. V gene TRBV12-3 or TRBV12-4 combines with J gene TRBJ1-2, with D tentatively TRBD1 (6 bases). The V end lost 6 bases, the J end lost 8 bases, and 22 bases lay between the germline ends. CDR3 length: 15 amino acids. DNA of the CDR3: TGTGCCAGCAGCCGTGGTGGGGGGCGAGCACACGGCTACACCTTC. Protein product: CASSRGGGRAHGYTF.

This clonotype has only a few counts. DNA of the CDR3: TGTGCCAGCAGCTTAGATCTATTCCAAGAGACCCAGTACTTC. This sequence encodes CASSLDLFQETQYF. This chain links TRBV11-2 with TRBJ2-5; D unclear. V lost 0 bases, J lost 1 base, and 6 bases lay in between. The CDR3 covers 14 residues. Per the germline V gene, CDR1 is SGHAT and CDR2 is FQNNGV.

The chain recombines TRBV9 with TRBJ2-5; TRBD2 might be the D (5 bases). Matching the DNA end better, TRBJ2-1 makes the J call doubtful. CDR1 and CDR2 (germline): SGDLS, YYNGEE. The CDR3 is 13 residues long. The CDR3 loop reads CASSVELVGEQFF. The CDR3 nucleotides are TGTGCCAGCAGCGTAGAACTAGTTGGTGAGCAGTTCTTC.

This clonotype was seen a few times. The V call is TRBV28, the J call TRBJ2-5; the match to TRBD2 covers 7 bases. With the DNA end fitting TRBJ2-1 better, the J assignment may be wrong. Germline V lookup: CDR1 MDHEN, CDR2 SYDVKM. The CDR3 contains 16 residues. In DNA form, the CDR3 reads TGTGCCACTCTGGTCGCGGGAGTCCCAAAGGAGGGTGAGCAGTTCTTC. This encodes CATLVAGVPKEGEQFF.

The table lists this clonotype with a few counts. This rearrangement joins TRBV29-1 to TRBJ2-1; 8 bases agree with TRBD1. V dropped 2 bases and J dropped 3; count of bases not matched to a gene: 9. Germline V gene sequence: CDR1 SQVTM, CDR2 ANQGSEA. The CDR3 has 16 residues. CDR3 sequence reads: CSVEFVGTGSYNEQFF. The CDR3 bases are TGCAGCGTTGAATTTGTTGGGACAGGAAGCTACAATGAGCAGTTCTTC.